Each of the 21 T cell receptor beta chains below was sequenced from the same sample in a study of T cells after yellow fever vaccination. Each CDR3 protein gets one entry after TCRdb re-called the 5' RACE reads with MiXCR. This sample yields around 350,000 distinct CDR3 sequences, of which around 6.5% are seen a single time; over 12% belongs to the top ten. Specimen: PBMCs, collected 5 days after the yellow fever booster vaccination. These receptor sequences come from a man aged 25 to 45 who received the YFV17D yellow fever vaccine.

This clonotype has a count of ten or more. V is TRBV5-1 and J is TRBJ2-1; D is unclear. CDR3 length: 17 amino acids. CDR1 and CDR2 from the germline V gene are SGHRS and YFSETQ. V lost 4 bases, J lost 1 base, and 18 bases lay in between. CDR3 nucleotides: TGCGCCAGCAGCGGCCTGCTGAACTATAGGTCCTACAATGAGCAGTTCTTC. Translating gives CASSGLLNYRSYNEQFF.

V and J are TRBV15 and TRBJ2-3; D gene ambiguous. This CDR3 has 15 amino acids. Germline V gives CDR1 LNHNV, CDR2 YYDKDF (reference sequence). The V and J ends lost 3 bases and 0 bases respectively, with 10 bases between them. DNA for the CDR3: TGTGCCACCAGCAGCCAAACCTCAAGCACAGATACGCAGTATTTT. Amino acids: CATSSQTSSTDTQYF.

This clonotype was detected many times. J is TRBJ2-1 and V is TRBV7-3; 9 bases align to TRBD2. Germline loops: CDR1 SGHTA, CDR2 FQGTGA. This CDR3 region has 17 residues. Trimming took 5 bases from V and 9 from J; bases not matched to a gene: 17. CDR3 amino acids: CASSPVGLGGGRGEQFF. CDR3 nucleotides: TGTGCCAGCAGCCCTGTCGGGCTCGGAGGCGGGAGGGGTGAGCAGTTCTTC.

This clonotype appeared many times. The chain joins TRBV12-3 or TRBV12-4 to TRBJ2-1, with D unresolved. Deletions cut 5 bases from V and 4 bases from J, with 15 bases between. The CDR3 runs to 15 residues. CDR3 bases: TGTGCCAGCAGTGAGAAAGGAATGCTTTACAATGAGCAGTTCTTC. Its protein is CASSEKGMLYNEQFF.

The gene calls are TRBV25-1 and TRBJ2-2, with D unclear. Germline values: CDR1 MGHDK, CDR2 SYGVNS. The V end was cut by 4 bases, the J end by 7 bases, with 7 bases between. The CDR3 length is 12 residues. The CDR3 region has the DNA TGTGCCAGCAGTGCTTGGAACGGGGAGCTGTTTTTT. This codes for CASSAWNGELFF.

This clonotype was observed many times. J is TRBJ2-1 and V is TRBV5-1; the D gene is possibly TRBD2 (6 bases). Trimming took 4 bases from V and 5 from J, leaving 16 bases between them. Germline CDR1 is SGHRS and CDR2 is YFSETQ. The CDR3 contains 15 residues. The CDR3 is CASSRRGALDNEQFF. In nucleotides, the CDR3 is TGCGCCAGCAGCCGGAGGGGCGCGCTAGACAATGAGCAGTTCTTC.

This clonotype was detected ten times or more. This CDR3 reads CSARDFRGNEQFF. DNA for the CDR3: TGCAGTGCTAGAGATTTCAGGGGGAATGAGCAGTTCTTC. This chain uses TRBV20-1 with TRBJ2-1; 7 nucleotides align to TRBD1. CDR3 size: 13 residues. Losses at the gene ends were 0 bases for V and 7 bases for J; bases not matched to a gene: 3. The germline V gene has CDR1 DFQATT and CDR2 SNEGSKA (reference sequence).

The V and J genes are TRBV27 and TRBJ2-1; TRBD1 is a possible D gene (6 bases). V gave up 4 bases and J gave up 2 bases, with 9 bases separating them. The germline CDR1 and CDR2 sequences are MNHEY and SMNVEV (reference sequence). The CDR3 contains 14 residues. CDR3 protein: CASSSQGTYNEQFF. CDR3 nucleotides: TGTGCCAGCAGTTCCCAGGGGACCTACAATGAGCAGTTCTTC.

This clonotype occurred many times. The chain carries TRBV7-2 and TRBJ2-1, with D unclear. V was cut by 5 bases and J by 10 bases, with 15 bases left in between. Germline V CDR1 and CDR2: SGHTA, FQGNSA. The CDR3 is 13 residues long. The CDR3 region is CASSLWTEGEQFF. The CDR3 region has the DNA TGTGCCAGCAGCCTATGGACGGAAGGGGAGCAGTTCTTC.

The CDR3 is CASSFKLGQETQYF. The CDR3 DNA reads TGTGCCAGCAGCTTTAAGTTGGGGCAAGAGACCCAGTACTTC. The chain couples TRBV7-9 to TRBJ2-5; D gene ambiguous. The V gene's germline CDR1 is SEHNR and CDR2 FQNEAQ (reference sequence). The length of the CDR3 is 14 residues. V was cut by 3 bases and J by 2 bases, with 10 bases left in between.

This clonotype was seen a handful of times. The chain couples TRBV20-1 to TRBJ2-4, with 7 positions matching TRBD2. V was pared by 6 bases and J by 0 bases, with 5 bases of the junction left unmatched. CDR1 DFQATT and CDR2 SNEGSKA come from the germline V gene (reference sequence). The CDR3 contains 14 residues. As DNA, the CDR3 is TGCAGTGCCGAGCGGGGTCCAGCCAAAAACATTCAGTACTTC. It is translated as CSAERGPAKNIQYF.

This clonotype was picked up many times. The gene calls are TRBV18 and TRBJ2-7; TRBD2 is a possible D gene (5 bases). Germline V gene lookup returns CDR1 KGHSH and CDR2 LQKENI. The V end was cut by 6 bases, the J end by 3 bases, with 15 bases between. This CDR3 comprises 14 residues. CDR3 amino acids: CASSTRTAHYEQYF. As DNA, the CDR3 is TGTGCCAGCTCGACTCGGACTGCCCACTACGAGCAGTACTTC. The full variable domain, in which reference TRBV18 and TRBJ2-7 provide the parts outside the CDR3, is NAGVMQNPRHLVRRRGQEARLRCSPMKGHSHVYWYRQLPEEGLKFMVYLQKENIIDESGMPKERFSAEFPKEGPSILRIQQVVRGDSAAYFCASSTRTAHYEQYFGPGTRLTVT.

Ten or more counts support this clonotype. The V call is TRBV5-1, the J call TRBJ2-1; 7 bases line up with TRBD1. The trim removed 0 bases at V and 5 bases at J, leaving 5 bases unmatched. CDR1 and CDR2 (germline): SGHRS, YFSETQ. The CDR3 consists of 15 residues. The chain's CDR3 is CASSLETGHHNEQFF. The DNA of the CDR3 is TGCGCCAGCAGCTTGGAGACAGGGCACCACAATGAGCAGTTCTTC.

Of note for this clonotype: The CDR3 end shows no conserved phenylalanine or tryptophan, and so a read error is likely. The rearrangement joins TRBV5-6 to TRBJ2-4; 8 nucleotides agree with TRBD2. There are 16 residues in the CDR3. Looked up from germline, CDR1 is SGHDT and CDR2 is YYEEEE. CDR3 nucleotides: TGTTCCAGCAGCTTGCGGGGGGCCTTGGCCAAAAACATTCAGTACTAC. Amino acids: CSSSLRGALAKNIQYY.

Comments on this clonotype: This may be a read error: a much more frequent sequence differs by one nucleotide. This sequence joins TRBV4-1 and TRBJ1-2; D perhaps matches TRBD1 (6 bases). This CDR3 has 16 amino acids. Germline CDR1 and CDR2: MGHRA and YSYEKL. The CDR3, as DNA: TGCTCCAGCAGCCTAACAGGGACTGAGGCTAACTATGGCTACACCTTC. Residues: CSSSLTGTEANYGYTF.

The V gene is TRBV7-9, the J gene TRBJ2-2, with D tentatively TRBD2 (5 bases). CDR3 size: 16 residues. V dropped 4 bases and J dropped 7 bases, with 19 bases sitting between them. Germline-derived CDR1 and CDR2 are SEHNR and FQNEAQ (reference sequence). For the CDR3, the DNA is TGTGCCAGCAGCTCCTCCACCGGGCTAGCAAGCGGGGAGCTGTTTTTT. Its translation is CASSSSTGLASGELFF. Full variable domain (outside the CDR3, taken from reference TRBV7-9 and TRBJ2-2): DTGVSQNPRHKITKRGQNVTFRCDPISEHNRLYWYRQTLGQGPEFLTYFQNEAQLEKSRLLSDRFSAERPKGSFSTLEIQRTEQGDSAMYLCASSSSTGLASGELFFGEGSRLTVL.

This clonotype came up a few times. This rearrangement joins TRBV5-1 to TRBJ2-2; possibly TRBD1 for D (5 bases). The germline CDR1 and CDR2 sequences are SGHRS and YFSETQ. This CDR3 has 17 residues. The V end was cut by 0 bases, the J end by 4 bases, with 16 bases between. CDR3 sequence reads: CASSLEGAGRSTGELFF. In nucleotides, the CDR3 is TGCGCCAGCAGCTTGGAAGGGGCAGGGCGTTCCACCGGGGAGCTGTTTTTT.

This clonotype was seen only a few times. The chain employs TRBV10-3 and TRBJ1-6; D is uncertain. In germline, CDR1 is ENHRY, CDR2 SYGVKD. Trimming shortened V by 8 bases and J by 5 bases, and 7 bases separated the two germline ends. This CDR3 contains 12 residues. The CDR3 bases are TGTGCCATCGGACTGGATAATTCACCCCTCCACTTT. It encodes CAIGLDNSPLHF.

This clonotype occurred a few times. The chain uses TRBV18 and TRBJ2-1, with D unclear. The ends were cut back, 1 base at V and 0 bases at J, with 10 bases in the middle. The CDR3 has 16 residues. Per the germline V gene, CDR1 is KGHSH and CDR2 is LQKENI. In nucleotides, the CDR3 is TGTGCCAGCTCACCACAGTCGCGGAGCTCCTACAATGAGCAGTTCTTC. Translation gives CASSPQSRSSYNEQFF.

This clonotype occurred a few times. The CDR3 coding sequence is TGTGCCAGTAGTATTCTAGCAGCGGGAGGCCAACAAGAGACCCAGTACTTC. Protein: CASSILAAGGQQETQYF. The chain uses TRBV19 and TRBJ2-5, with 9 bases matching TRBD2. CDR1 is LNHDA and CDR2 is SQIVND in the germline V gene (reference sequence). The length of the CDR3 is 17 residues. The trim removed 3 bases at V and 2 bases at J, leaving 10 bases unmatched.

This clonotype showed up many times. This sequence joins TRBV9 and TRBJ2-1; D not resolved. The CDR3 consists of 15 residues. From germline, CDR1 is SGDLS and CDR2 YYNGEE. The ends were cut back, 0 bases at V and 5 bases at J, with 12 bases in the middle. The CDR3 coding sequence is TGTGCCAGCAGCGTAGGGCTGGCGCAGCACAATGAGCAGTTCTTC. Translation gives CASSVGLAQHNEQFF.